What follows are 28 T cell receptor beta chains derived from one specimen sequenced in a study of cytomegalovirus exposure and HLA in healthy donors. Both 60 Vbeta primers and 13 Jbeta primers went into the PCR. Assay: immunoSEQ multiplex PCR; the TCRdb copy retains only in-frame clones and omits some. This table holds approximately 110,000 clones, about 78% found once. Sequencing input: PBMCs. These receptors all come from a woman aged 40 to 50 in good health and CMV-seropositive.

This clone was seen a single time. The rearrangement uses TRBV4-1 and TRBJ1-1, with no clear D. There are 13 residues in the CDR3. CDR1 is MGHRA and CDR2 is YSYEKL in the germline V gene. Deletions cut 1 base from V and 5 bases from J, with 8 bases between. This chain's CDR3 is CASSQAPETEAFF. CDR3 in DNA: TGCGCCAGCAGCCAAGCCCCCGAGACTGAAGCTTTCTTT.

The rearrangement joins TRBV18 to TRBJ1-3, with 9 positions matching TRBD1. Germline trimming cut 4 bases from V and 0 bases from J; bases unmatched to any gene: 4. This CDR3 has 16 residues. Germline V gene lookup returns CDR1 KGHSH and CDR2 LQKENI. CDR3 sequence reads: CASSHRGQTSGNTIYF. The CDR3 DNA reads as TGTGCCAGCTCACACAGGGGGCAAACCTCTGGAAACACCATATATTTT.

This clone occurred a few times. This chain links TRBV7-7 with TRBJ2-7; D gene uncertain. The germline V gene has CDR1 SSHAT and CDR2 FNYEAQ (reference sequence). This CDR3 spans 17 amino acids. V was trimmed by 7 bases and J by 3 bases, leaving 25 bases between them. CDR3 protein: CASIELYSTAEYYEQYF. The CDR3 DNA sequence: TGTGCCAGCATCGAACTCTACAGTACCGCTGAGTACTACGAGCAGTACTTC.

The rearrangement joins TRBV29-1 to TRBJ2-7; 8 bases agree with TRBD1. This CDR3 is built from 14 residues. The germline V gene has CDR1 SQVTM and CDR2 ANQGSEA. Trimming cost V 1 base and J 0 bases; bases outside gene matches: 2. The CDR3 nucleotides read TGCAGCGTTGAAGGGGGGACAGGCTCCTACGAGCAGTACTTC. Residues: CSVEGGTGSYEQYF.

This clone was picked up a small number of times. The CDR3 DNA is TGTGCCAGCAGTTACGGGGACAGGGGAAACGAAAAACTGTTTTTT. It encodes CASSYGDRGNEKLFF. The genes are TRBV6-5 and TRBJ1-4; 10 bases are shared with TRBD1. Germline V gene sequence: CDR1 MNHEY, CDR2 SVGAGI. V gave up 2 bases and J gave up 8 bases; unmatched junction bases: 5. The CDR3 spans 15 residues.

CDR3 protein: CASSLAPGTGNTIYF. Written as DNA, the CDR3 is TGTGCCAGCAGCTTAGCCCCGGGGACTGGAAACACCATATATTTT. The chain couples TRBV11-2 to TRBJ1-3; D unresolved. CDR3 size: 15 residues. The V gene's germline CDR1 is SGHAT and CDR2 FQNNGV. V was cut by 1 base and J by 2 bases, with 9 bases left in between.

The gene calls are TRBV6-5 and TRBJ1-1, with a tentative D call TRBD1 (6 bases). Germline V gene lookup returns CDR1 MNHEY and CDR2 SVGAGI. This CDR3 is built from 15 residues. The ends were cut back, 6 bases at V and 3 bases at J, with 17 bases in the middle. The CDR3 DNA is TGTGCCAGCAGACTCCTACGACAGGCATACACTGAAGCTTTCTTT. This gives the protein CASRLLRQAYTEAFF.

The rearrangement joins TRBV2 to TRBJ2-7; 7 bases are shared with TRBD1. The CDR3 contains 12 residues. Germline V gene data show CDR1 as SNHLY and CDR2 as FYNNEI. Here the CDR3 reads CVKGGQSYEQYF. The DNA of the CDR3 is TGTGTCAAAGGGGGACAGTCCTACGAGCAGTACTTC.

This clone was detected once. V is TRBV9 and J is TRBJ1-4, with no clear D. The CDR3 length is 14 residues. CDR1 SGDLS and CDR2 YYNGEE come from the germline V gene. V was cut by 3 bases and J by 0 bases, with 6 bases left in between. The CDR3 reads CASSARTTNEKLFF. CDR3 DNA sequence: TGTGCCAGCAGCGCCAGGACAACTAATGAAAAACTGTTTTTT.

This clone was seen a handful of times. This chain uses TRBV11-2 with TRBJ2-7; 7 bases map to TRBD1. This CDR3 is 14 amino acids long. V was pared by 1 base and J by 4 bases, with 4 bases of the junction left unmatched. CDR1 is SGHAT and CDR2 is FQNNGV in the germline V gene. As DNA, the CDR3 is TGTGCCAGCAGCTTAGGGGACAGACCTTACGAGCAGTACTTC. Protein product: CASSLGDRPYEQYF.

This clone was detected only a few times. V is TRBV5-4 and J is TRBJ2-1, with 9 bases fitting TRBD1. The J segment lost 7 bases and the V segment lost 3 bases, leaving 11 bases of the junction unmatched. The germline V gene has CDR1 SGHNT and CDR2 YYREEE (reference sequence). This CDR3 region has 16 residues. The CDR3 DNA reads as TGTGCCAGCAGCTACCCCGGGACAGGGCAGGGGAATGAGCAGTTCTTC. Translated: CASSYPGTGQGNEQFF. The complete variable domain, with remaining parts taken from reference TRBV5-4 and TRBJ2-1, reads ETGVTQSPTHLIKTRGQQVTLRCSSQSGHNTVSWYQQALGQGPQFIFQYYREEENGRGNFPPRFSGLQFPNYSSELNVNALELDDSALYLCASSYPGTGQGNEQFFGPGTRLTVL.

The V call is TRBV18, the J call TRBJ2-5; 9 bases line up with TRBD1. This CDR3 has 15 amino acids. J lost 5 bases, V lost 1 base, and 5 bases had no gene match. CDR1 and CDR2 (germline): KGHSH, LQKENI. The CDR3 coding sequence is TGTGCCAGCTCACCACTCGGACAGGGGAGGGAGACCCAGTACTTC. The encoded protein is CASSPLGQGRETQYF.

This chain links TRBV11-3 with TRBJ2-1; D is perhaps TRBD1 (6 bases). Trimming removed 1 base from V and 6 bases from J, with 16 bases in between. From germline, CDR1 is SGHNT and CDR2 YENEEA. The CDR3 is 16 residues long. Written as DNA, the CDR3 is TGTGCCAGCAGCTTAGGGCTGCAGGGGAATAGCAATGAGCAGTTCTTC. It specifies CASSLGLQGNSNEQFF.

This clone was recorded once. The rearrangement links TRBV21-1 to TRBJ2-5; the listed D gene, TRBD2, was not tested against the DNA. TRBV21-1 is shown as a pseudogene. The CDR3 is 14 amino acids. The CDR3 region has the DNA TGTGCCAGCAGCAGGGGGTCTAGCGTGGAGACCCAGTACTTC. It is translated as CASSRGSSVETQYF.

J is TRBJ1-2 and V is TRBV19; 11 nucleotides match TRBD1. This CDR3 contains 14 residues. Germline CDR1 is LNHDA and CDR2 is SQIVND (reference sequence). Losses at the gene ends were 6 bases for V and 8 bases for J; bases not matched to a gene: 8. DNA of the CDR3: TGTGCCAGTAGACTCGGACAGGGGGCGCGGGGCTACACCTTC. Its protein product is CASRLGQGARGYTF.

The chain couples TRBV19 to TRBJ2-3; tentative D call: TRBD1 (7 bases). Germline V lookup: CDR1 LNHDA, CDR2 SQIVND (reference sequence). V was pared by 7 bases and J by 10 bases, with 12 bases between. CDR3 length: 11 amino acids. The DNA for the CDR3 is TGTGCCAGTATGGAGGGGGCCGCGCAGTATTTT. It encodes CASMEGAAQYF.

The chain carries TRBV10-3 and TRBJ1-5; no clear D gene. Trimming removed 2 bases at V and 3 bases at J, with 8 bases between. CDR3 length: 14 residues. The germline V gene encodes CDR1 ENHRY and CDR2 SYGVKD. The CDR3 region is CAISEAADNQPQHF. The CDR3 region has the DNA TGTGCCATCAGTGAGGCGGCAGACAATCAGCCCCAGCATTTT.

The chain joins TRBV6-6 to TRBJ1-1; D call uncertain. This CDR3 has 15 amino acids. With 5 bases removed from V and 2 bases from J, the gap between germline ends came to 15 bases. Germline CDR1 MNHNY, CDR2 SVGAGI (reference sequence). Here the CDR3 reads CASSPPGEGNTEAFF. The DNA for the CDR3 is TGTGCCAGCAGTCCCCCCGGGGAAGGCAACACTGAAGCTTTCTTT.

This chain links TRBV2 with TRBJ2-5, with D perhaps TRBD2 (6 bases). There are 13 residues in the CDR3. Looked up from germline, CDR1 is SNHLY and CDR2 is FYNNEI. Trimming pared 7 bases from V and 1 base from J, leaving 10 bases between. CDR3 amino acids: CASTGLIQETQYF. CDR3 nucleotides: TGTGCCAGCACAGGACTAATCCAAGAGACCCAGTACTTC.

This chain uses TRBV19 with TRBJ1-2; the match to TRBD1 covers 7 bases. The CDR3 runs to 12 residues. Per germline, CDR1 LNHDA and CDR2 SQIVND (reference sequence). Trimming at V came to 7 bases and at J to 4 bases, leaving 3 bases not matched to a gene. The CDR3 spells CASTPGGYGYTF. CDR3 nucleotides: TGTGCCAGTACTCCAGGGGGCTATGGCTACACCTTC. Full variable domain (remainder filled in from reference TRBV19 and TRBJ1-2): DGGITQSPKYLFRKEGQNVTLSCEQNLNHDAMYWYRQDPGQGLRLIYYSQIVNDFQKGDIAEGYSVSREKKESFPLTVTSAQKNPTAFYLCASTPGGYGYTFGSGTRLTVV.

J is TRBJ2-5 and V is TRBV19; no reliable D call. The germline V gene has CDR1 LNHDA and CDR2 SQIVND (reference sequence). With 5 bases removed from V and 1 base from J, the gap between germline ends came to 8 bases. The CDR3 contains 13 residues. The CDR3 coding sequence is TGTGCCAGTAGTTGGGCCCTCCAAGAGACCCAGTACTTC. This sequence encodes CASSWALQETQYF.

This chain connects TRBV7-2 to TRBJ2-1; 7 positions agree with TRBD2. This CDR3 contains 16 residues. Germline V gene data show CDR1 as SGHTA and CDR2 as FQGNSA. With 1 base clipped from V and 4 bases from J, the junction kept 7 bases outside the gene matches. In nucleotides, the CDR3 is TGTGCCAGCAGCTTAGAGCACAGCGGGGCTTACAATGAGCAGTTCTTC. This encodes CASSLEHSGAYNEQFF.

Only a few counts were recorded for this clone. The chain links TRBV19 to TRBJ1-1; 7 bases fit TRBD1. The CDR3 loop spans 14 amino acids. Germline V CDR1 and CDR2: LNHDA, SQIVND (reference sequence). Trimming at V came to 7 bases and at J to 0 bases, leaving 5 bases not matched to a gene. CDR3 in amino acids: CASKGQLMNTEAFF. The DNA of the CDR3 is TGTGCCAGTAAGGGACAGTTGATGAACACTGAAGCTTTCTTT.

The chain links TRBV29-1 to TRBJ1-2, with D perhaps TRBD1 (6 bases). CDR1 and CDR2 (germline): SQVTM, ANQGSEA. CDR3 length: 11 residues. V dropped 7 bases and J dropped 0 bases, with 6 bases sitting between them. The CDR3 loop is CSAGANYGYTF. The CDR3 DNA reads TGCAGCGCAGGGGCTAACTATGGCTACACCTTC.

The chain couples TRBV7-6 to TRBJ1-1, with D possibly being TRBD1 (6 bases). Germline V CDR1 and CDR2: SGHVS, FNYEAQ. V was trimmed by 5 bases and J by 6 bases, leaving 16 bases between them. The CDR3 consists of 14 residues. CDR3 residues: CASSPRGGGSEAFF. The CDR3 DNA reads TGTGCCAGCAGCCCACGGGGGGGCGGGTCTGAAGCTTTCTTT. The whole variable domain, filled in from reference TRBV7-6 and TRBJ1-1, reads GAGVSQSPRYKVTKRGQDVALRCDPISGHVSLYWYRQALGQGPEFLTYFNYEAQQDKSGLPNDRFSAERPEGSISTLTIQRTEQRDSAMYRCASSPRGGGSEAFFGQGTRLTVV.

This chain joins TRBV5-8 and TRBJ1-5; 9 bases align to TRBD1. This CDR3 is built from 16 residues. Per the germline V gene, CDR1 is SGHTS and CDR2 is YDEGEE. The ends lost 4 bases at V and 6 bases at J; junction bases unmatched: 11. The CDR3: CASSPSVWTGVQPQHF. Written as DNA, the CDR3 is TGTGCCAGCAGCCCGTCCGTGTGGACAGGGGTTCAGCCCCAGCATTTT. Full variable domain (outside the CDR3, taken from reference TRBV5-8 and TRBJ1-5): EAGVTQSPTHLIKTRGQQATLRCSPISGHTSVYWYQQALGLGLQFLLWYDEGEERNRGNFPPRFSGRQFPNYSSELNVNALELEDSALYLCASSPSVWTGVQPQHFGDGTRLSIL.

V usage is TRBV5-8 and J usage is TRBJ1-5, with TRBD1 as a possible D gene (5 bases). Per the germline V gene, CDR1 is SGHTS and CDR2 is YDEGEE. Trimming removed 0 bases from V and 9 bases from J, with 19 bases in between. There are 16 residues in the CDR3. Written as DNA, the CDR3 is TGTGCCAGCAGCTTGGGAACTAAGGGACTGGGTGGGCCCCAGCATTTT. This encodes CASSLGTKGLGGPQHF.

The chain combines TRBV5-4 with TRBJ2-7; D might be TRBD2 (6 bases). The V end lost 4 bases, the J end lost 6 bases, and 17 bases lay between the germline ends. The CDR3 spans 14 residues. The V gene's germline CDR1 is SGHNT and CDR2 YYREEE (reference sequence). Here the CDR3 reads CASSPTSRGGEQYF. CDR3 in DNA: TGTGCCAGCAGCCCTACCTCCCGGGGAGGCGAGCAGTACTTC. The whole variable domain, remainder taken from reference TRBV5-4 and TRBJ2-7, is ETGVTQSPTHLIKTRGQQVTLRCSSQSGHNTVSWYQQALGQGPQFIFQYYREEENGRGNFPPRFSGLQFPNYSSELNVNALELDDSALYLCASSPTSRGGEQYFGPGTRLTVT.